The entry below describes one T cell receptor beta chain. Its antigen remains unknown. PCR involved 60 Vbeta and 13 Jbeta primers. Study processing details: Approximately 78 million unique TCR beta chains, roughly 11 million of them shared, were counted by a later analysis. This table comes from immunoSEQ multiplex PCR, and its TCRdb copy is limited to in-frame clones, with some not included. V, J and clone size are taken as reported in that table, and D and trimming were inferred from the DNA itself. The sample includes more than 95,000 clones. This CDR3 has 14 residues. Deletions cut 6 bases from V and 0 bases from J, with 11 bases between. Germline V gene sequence: CDR1 ENHRY, CDR2 SYGVKD. This specimen comes from a study of cytomegalovirus exposure and HLA in healthy donors. Study results and caveats: Being productive about 90% or about 30% of the time was typical of most TCR beta V segments in an earlier analysis. As a later analysis revealed, most CMV-associated TCR beta chains appeared HLA-restricted.

The sequenced sample consisted of PBMCs. The chain couples TRBV10-3 to TRBJ1-1; D possibly corresponds to TRBD1 (6 bases). This sequence was found in a middle-aged man in good health and CMV-seronegative. This chain's CDR3 is CAIRRTEMNTEAFF. The CDR3 bases are TGTGCCATCAGGAGGACAGAGATGAACACTGAAGCTTTCTTT.